This T cell receptor beta chain was captured by sequencing in a study of CD8+ T cells in alopecia areata. Findings of the study overall: The presence of one nonresponder keeps the tie between baseline CD8+ expansion and response uncertain. Sequencing of scalp samples also captures resident alphabeta T cells of normal skin. Relative to normal scalp, lesional scalp, especially alopecia totalis/universalis, showed higher clonality.

Extracted from the samples, RNA was reverse transcribed into cDNA to serve as the sequencing template. The table came from immunoSEQ multiplex PCR; TCRdb's copy has only in-frame clones and leaves some out. The sample records approximately 280,000 clones, nearly 60% being singletons. Details on this clone: Its specificity is not known.

Documented treatment: oral pan-JAK inhibitor, 5-10 mg twice daily. Germline CDR1 reads SNHLY; CDR2 reads FYNNEI. The V end lost 5 bases, the J end lost 8 bases, and 11 bases lay between the germline ends. The CDR3 totals 12 residues. The sequencing used CD4+ T cells sorted from blood, collected at week 24, from a patient treated with tofacitinib. The chain recombines TRBV2 with TRBJ2-3; D is unclear. The receptor was derived from a human donor with alopecia areata. The CDR3 sequence is CASSSQLTTQYF. CDR3 DNA sequence: TGTGCCAGCAGTTCCCAGCTAACTACGCAGTATTTT.